Presented here are 21 T cell receptor beta chains from one specimen sequenced in a study of beta chain features in type 1 diabetes. Sequenced material consisted of expressed TCRB transcripts (all of the isolated RNA was reverse transcribed). Measured with immunoSEQ multiplex PCR; TCRdb has only the in-frame clones, and not every one. The sample records hundreds of thousands of clones, approximately 12% being singletons. Material for sequencing was naive CD4+ T cells from blood. The receptors stem from a man younger than 30 in good health.

The V and J genes are TRBV28 and TRBJ2-3, with 8 nucleotides matching TRBD2. The trim removed 6 bases at V and 4 bases at J, leaving 6 bases unmatched. This CDR3 is built from 14 residues. CDR1 is MDHEN, CDR2 SYDVKM, per germline. CDR3 loop: CASSVAGPPDTQYF. CDR3 bases: TGTGCCAGCAGCGTAGCGGGGCCCCCAGATACGCAGTATTTT.

In DNA, the CDR3 is TGTGCCAGCAGGAAGGCGGGACAGAATAATGAAAAACTGTTTTTT. Amino acid sequence: CASRKAGQNNEKLFF. The rearrangement joins TRBV6-5 to TRBJ1-4; TRBD1 matches at 7 bases. CDR1 is MNHEY and CDR2 is SVGAGI in the germline V gene. J lost 4 bases, V lost 6 bases, and 8 bases had no gene match. The CDR3 contains 15 residues.

This clone was counted only a few times. The chain uses TRBV4-2 and TRBJ2-3; D possibly corresponds to TRBD2 (5 bases). This CDR3 comprises 16 residues. Trimming shortened V by 0 bases and J by 4 bases, and 14 bases separated the two germline ends. Germline V lookup: CDR1 LGHNA, CDR2 YNFKEQ. DNA of the CDR3: TGTGCCAGCAGCCAAGATACGGCAGGAGGCGCAGATACGCAGTATTTT. Its translation: CASSQDTAGGADTQYF.

This clone was counted between two and nine times. This chain uses TRBV7-9 with TRBJ1-6; D uncertain. The V and J ends lost 5 bases and 0 bases respectively, with 8 bases between them. The CDR3 contains 15 residues. CDR1 SEHNR and CDR2 FQNEAQ come from the germline V gene (reference sequence). The CDR3 is CASSAGFSYNSPLHF. The CDR3 DNA reads TGTGCCAGCAGCGCAGGATTCTCCTATAATTCACCCCTCCACTTT. The full variable domain, rest sourced from reference TRBV7-9 and TRBJ1-6, is DTGVSQNPRHKITKRGQNVTFRCDPISEHNRLYWYRQTLGQGPEFLTYFQNEAQLEKSRLLSDRFSAERPKGSFSTLEIQRTEQGDSAMYLCASSAGFSYNSPLHFGNGTRLTVT.

V usage is TRBV7-2 and J usage is TRBJ1-6; D remains unclear. Deletions cut 1 base from V and 5 bases from J, with 12 bases between. CDR3 length equals 16 residues. The germline V gene encodes CDR1 SGHTA and CDR2 FQGNSA. The CDR3 protein is CASSLGVAQNNSPLHF. CDR3 sequence (DNA): TGTGCCAGCAGCTTAGGTGTGGCTCAGAATAATTCACCCCTCCACTTT.

J is TRBJ2-3 and V is TRBV28, with TRBD2 matching 9 bases. J lost 7 bases, V lost 2 bases, and 7 bases had no gene match. CDR1 MDHEN and CDR2 SYDVKM come from the germline V gene. This CDR3 is built from 15 residues. The CDR3 coding sequence is TGTGCCAGCAGTTTAAGGGCGGGAGGGTCAAATACGCAGTATTTT. It translates to CASSLRAGGSNTQYF.

This clone was detected only a few times. The rearrangement joins TRBV5-6 to TRBJ1-1; a weak D match, TRBD1 (6 bases). Germline assignment: CDR1 SGHDT and CDR2 YYEEEE. CDR3 length: 13 residues. Deletions cut 0 bases from V and 5 bases from J, with 8 bases between. CDR3 sequence: CASSLEGGTEAFF. Here the CDR3 DNA reads TGTGCCAGCAGCTTGGAGGGGGGGACTGAAGCTTTCTTT.

This clone was observed a few times. This chain joins TRBV18 and TRBJ1-2; perhaps TRBD1 as D (5 bases). The CDR3 is 16 amino acids. Germline V gene sequence: CDR1 KGHSH, CDR2 LQKENI. Trimming left V 3 bases short and J 4 bases short, with 18 bases between. The CDR3 sequence is CASSPGRSGSLYGYTF. The CDR3 DNA sequence: TGTGCCAGCTCACCGGGGCGGTCGGGTTCCCTCTATGGCTACACCTTC.

This clone has more than one count but fewer than ten. The chain has TRBV7-2 and TRBJ2-7; possible D gene TRBD1, 5 bases. The CDR3 length is 18 residues. Per the germline V gene, CDR1 is SGHTA and CDR2 is FQGNSA. V was pared by 6 bases and J by 5 bases, with 29 bases between. The CDR3 region is CASRPNRRSPFFGDEQYF. CDR3 DNA: TGTGCCAGCAGACCCAACAGGCGGAGTCCGTTTTTTGGGGACGAGCAGTACTTC.

This chain connects TRBV5-1 to TRBJ2-1; TRBD1 matches at 9 bases. The CDR3 is 14 amino acids. Germline values: CDR1 SGHRS, CDR2 YFSETQ. Trimming at V came to 5 bases and at J to 3 bases, leaving 3 bases not matched to a gene. The CDR3 spells CASRGTGFYNEQFF. CDR3 DNA: TGCGCCAGCAGGGGGACAGGGTTCTACAATGAGCAGTTCTTC.

As concerns this clone: The germline gene is not matched at one end of the junction; a read error may be the cause. The chain combines TRBV7-7 with TRBJ2-2; D possibly corresponds to TRBD1 (6 bases). Germline CDR1 SSHAT, CDR2 FNYEAQ (reference sequence). There are 14 residues in the CDR3. The CDR3 DNA follows: TGTGCTAGCAGCAGGGGTCCCGCCAGCGGGGAGCTGTTTTTT. It is translated as CASSRGPASGELFF.

This clone came up a few times. The genes are TRBV27 and TRBJ1-2; TRBD1 agrees at 7 bases. Germline V CDR1 and CDR2: MNHEY, SMNVEV (reference sequence). The CDR3 is 15 residues long. Trimming removed 5 bases from V and 4 bases from J; junction bases left unmatched: 10. The CDR3 bases are TGTGCCAGCAGTGCCCAATCGAACAGGGGCTATGGCTACACCTTC. It translates to CASSAQSNRGYGYTF.

V gene TRBV29-1 combines with J gene TRBJ2-5; D is unresolved. The CDR3 length is 11 residues. CDR1 and CDR2 from the germline V gene are SQVTM and ANQGSEA. Trimming took 6 bases from V and 7 from J, leaving 12 bases between them. CDR3 DNA: TGCAGCGTGGCAGACCCGGGGACCCAGTACTTC. Protein sequence: CSVADPGTQYF.

This clone was seen at least ten times. J is TRBJ2-5 and V is TRBV29-1; 9 positions agree with TRBD2. CDR1 and CDR2 (germline): SQVTM, ANQGSEA. The CDR3 is made up of 13 amino acids. V was clipped by 3 bases and J by 4 bases; unmatched bases: 3. The CDR3 protein is CSVDSGGRETQYF. CDR3 in DNA: TGCAGCGTTGACAGCGGGGGGCGAGAGACCCAGTACTTC. The whole variable domain, remainder taken from reference TRBV29-1 and TRBJ2-5, is SAVISQKPSRDICQRGTSLTIQCQVDSQVTMMFWYRQQPGQSLTLIATANQGSEATYESGFVIDKFPISRPNLTFSTLTVSNMSPEDSSIYLCSVDSGGRETQYFGPGTRLLVL.

This clone came up a few times. The V gene is TRBV7-2, the J gene TRBJ2-5; no clear D. V lost 2 bases and J 2 bases, leaving 6 bases between the germline ends. Germline CDR1 reads SGHTA; CDR2 reads FQGNSA. This CDR3 contains 13 residues. The CDR3 nucleotides read TGTGCCAGCAGCTTATCCCGTCAAGAGACCCAGTACTTC. Its translation: CASSLSRQETQYF. The whole variable domain, remainder taken from reference TRBV7-2 and TRBJ2-5, is GAGVSQSPSNKVTEKGKDVELRCDPISGHTALYWYRQSLGQGLEFLIYFQGNSAPDKSGLPSDRFSAERTGGSVSTLTIQRTQQEDSAVYLCASSLSRQETQYFGPGTRLLVL.

The chain couples TRBV5-1 to TRBJ2-3, with TRBD2 identical over 10 bases. The V gene end was trimmed by 1 base and the J gene end by 2 bases; junction bases not matched to a gene: 1. The CDR3 sequence is 15 residues long. Germline V gene lookup returns CDR1 SGHRS and CDR2 YFSETQ. In DNA, the CDR3 is TGCGCCAGCAGCTTGACTAGCGGGATCACAGATACGCAGTATTTT. Amino acid sequence: CASSLTSGITDTQYF.

This clone was seen a handful of times. The V gene is TRBV5-6, the J gene TRBJ2-3; the match to TRBD2 covers 7 bases. This CDR3 spans 18 amino acids. Germline V gene sequence: CDR1 SGHDT, CDR2 YYEEEE. Unmatched junction bases numbered 15, after V lost 0 bases and J lost 5 bases. The CDR3 region is CASSLESPGGRRRDTQYF. DNA for the CDR3: TGTGCCAGCAGCTTGGAGAGCCCTGGCGGGAGACGAAGAGATACGCAGTATTTT.

The chain is built from TRBV19 and TRBJ2-6; TRBD1 agrees at 7 bases. CDR1 is LNHDA and CDR2 is SQIVND in the germline V gene (reference sequence). This CDR3 spans 18 amino acids. J was trimmed by 0 bases and V by 3 bases; bases with no gene match: 8. The CDR3 DNA follows: TGTGCCAGTAGTATGTTCGGGACAGACTACTCTGGGGCCAACGTCCTGACTTTC. Translated, it gives CASSMFGTDYSGANVLTF.

The chain is built from TRBV2 and TRBJ2-1, with 8 nucleotides matching TRBD2. This CDR3 comprises 15 residues. The J segment lost 6 bases and the V segment lost 5 bases, leaving 9 bases of the junction unmatched. From germline, CDR1 is SNHLY and CDR2 FYNNEI. CDR3 DNA: TGTGCCAGCAGTTGGACGGGGGGGGCGGTCAATGAGCAGTTCTTC. Its protein product is CASSWTGGAVNEQFF.

This chain links TRBV6-6 with TRBJ2-1; 10 nucleotides agree with TRBD2. Losses at the gene ends were 5 bases for V and 1 base for J; bases not matched to a gene: 5. Germline CDR1 MNHNY, CDR2 SVGAGI (reference sequence). The length of the CDR3 is 16 residues. In nucleotides, the CDR3 is TGTGCCAGCAGTCTCGAGACTAGCGGGTCCTACAATGAGCAGTTCTTC. It yields the protein CASSLETSGSYNEQFF.

This clone was found a few times. The chain employs TRBV7-2 and TRBJ2-7; tentative D call: TRBD1 (6 bases). The germline V and J ends were trimmed by 4 bases and 2 bases, with 18 bases remaining between them. Germline V gene lookup returns CDR1 SGHTA and CDR2 FQGNSA. The CDR3 loop spans 16 amino acids. The CDR3 sequence is CASSSTPNRVAYEQYF. The CDR3 nucleotides read TGTGCCAGCAGCTCTACCCCTAACAGGGTTGCCTACGAGCAGTACTTC.